This T cell receptor beta chain stems from a study of technical replicates of blood from several donors. Looked up from germline, CDR1 is SNHLY and CDR2 is FYNNEI. The CDR3 consists of 13 residues. With V trimmed by 5 bases and J by 2 bases, 1 base remained unmatched. Clones were sequenced by immunoSEQ multiplex PCR, and TCRdb holds only the in-frame ones, with some missing. Of 84,000 or so clones in the sample, about 92% were seen once. The receptor was derived from a human donor in good health. The gene calls are TRBV2 and TRBJ2-7, with 9 positions matching TRBD1. Source material: T cells isolated from PBMCs. Here the CDR3 DNA reads TGTGCCAGCAGTTGGACAGGGGCCTACGAGCAGTACTTC. Amino acid sequence: CASSWTGAYEQYF.